Presented here are 20 T cell receptor beta chains from one specimen sequenced in a study of radiation and T cells in renal cell carcinoma. Profiled with immunoSEQ multiplex PCR; TCRdb holds only in-frame clones, not every one. The repertoire consists of some 150,000 clones, with approximately 86% occurring once and the leading ten covering 10% to 15%. The time point here: blood 2 weeks post-SBRT. As to treatment: 15 Gy SBRT to primary tumor, nephrectomy 4 weeks later. Sequencing was performed on blood, taken from a patient whose treatment included radiotherapy and nephrectomy. The receptors stem from a woman between 50 and 59 years old with renal cell carcinoma.

This clone has only one observation. The gene calls are TRBV7-2 and TRBJ2-2; 7 positions agree with TRBD2. Trimming removed 5 bases from V and 4 bases from J; junction bases left unmatched: 10. The CDR3 has 16 residues. Germline values: CDR1 SGHTA, CDR2 FQGNSA. CDR3 residues: CASSRYGGSGTGELFF. The CDR3 DNA reads TGTGCCAGCAGCCGTTACGGGGGGTCGGGCACCGGGGAGCTGTTTTTT.

The chain has TRBV7-2 and TRBJ2-5; the match to TRBD2 covers 13 bases. The V gene's germline CDR1 is SGHTA and CDR2 FQGNSA. There are 16 residues in the CDR3. V shed 2 bases and J 5 bases; nucleotides not matched to a gene: 5. CDR3 sequence: CASSLPRTSGGETQYF. The CDR3 nucleotides are TGTGCCAGCAGCTTACCCAGGACTAGCGGGGGCGAGACCCAGTACTTC.

In this sample, this clone turned up once. Here the CDR3 DNA reads TGCGCCAGCAGCCAAGTAAATGGGGCCAACGTCCTGACTTTC. Translation gives CASSQVNGANVLTF. The chain couples TRBV4-1 to TRBJ2-6; D is unresolved. The CDR3 covers 14 residues. The germline CDR1 and CDR2 sequences are MGHRA and YSYEKL. V was trimmed by 1 base and J by 3 bases, leaving 4 bases between them.

The genes are TRBV7-9 and TRBJ1-2, with D unresolved. Germline lookup yields CDR1 SEHNR and CDR2 FQNEAQ (reference sequence). The CDR3 is 15 residues long. V lost 3 bases and J 8 bases, leaving 19 bases between the germline ends. The CDR3 spells CASSFAGSRLWGYTF. The CDR3 DNA follows: TGTGCCAGCAGCTTCGCCGGCAGCCGCTTATGGGGCTACACCTTC.

V gene TRBV19 combines with J gene TRBJ1-4; TRBD1 agrees at 7 bases. The germline gives CDR1 LNHDA, CDR2 SQIVND (reference sequence). CDR3 length: 13 amino acids. V lost 10 bases and J lost 7; bases outside the gene matches: 9. CDR3 residues: CATRARGVEKLFF. Written as DNA, the CDR3 is TGTGCCACCAGGGCCAGGGGGGTTGAAAAACTGTTTTTT.

In DNA, the CDR3 is TGTGCCAGTAGCACTTTAGGGGGCACTGAAGCTTTCTTT. It translates to CASSTLGGTEAFF. The chain carries TRBV19 and TRBJ1-1; a possible D gene is TRBD1 (6 bases). This CDR3 comprises 13 residues. The germline CDR1 and CDR2 sequences are LNHDA and SQIVND (reference sequence). V shed 6 bases and J shed 4 bases, with 12 bases lying between them. The whole variable domain, filled in from reference TRBV19 and TRBJ1-1, reads DGGITQSPKYLFRKEGQNVTLSCEQNLNHDAMYWYRQDPGQGLRLIYYSQIVNDFQKGDIAEGYSVSREKKESFPLTVTSAQKNPTAFYLCASSTLGGTEAFFGQGTRLTVV.

This clone was recorded once. This chain's CDR3 is CTSSQRGNEEGAENTEAFF. Written as DNA, the CDR3 is TGCACCAGCAGCCAAAGAGGTAATGAGGAGGGGGCGGAGAACACTGAAGCTTTCTTT. This chain joins TRBV1 and TRBJ1-1; the table names TRBD1, a call not compared with the DNA. TRBV1 is assigned pseudogene status. The CDR3 loop spans 19 amino acids.

V is TRBV25-1 and J is TRBJ1-4, with D unclear. The CDR3 length is 14 residues. CDR1 MGHDK and CDR2 SYGVNS come from the germline V gene. V dropped 5 bases and J dropped 4 bases, with 11 bases sitting between them. In DNA, the CDR3 is TGTGCCAGCAGTCATAGCAGAGTTAATGAAAAACTGTTTTTT. Amino acid sequence: CASSHSRVNEKLFF.

V is TRBV7-9 and J is TRBJ2-5; D gene unclear. From germline, CDR1 is SEHNR and CDR2 FQNEAQ (reference sequence). V was pared by 5 bases and J by 13 bases, with 17 bases between. The CDR3 loop spans 12 amino acids. The CDR3 is CASSPLGSGWYF. CDR3 sequence (DNA): TGTGCCAGCAGCCCCTTAGGTTCTGGGTGGTACTTC.

The chain couples TRBV6-1 to TRBJ2-7, with TRBD2 identical over 8 bases. Losses at the gene ends were 7 bases for V and 2 bases for J; bases not matched to a gene: 4. In germline, CDR1 is MNHNS, CDR2 SASEGT. The CDR3 is 13 residues long. In DNA form, the CDR3 reads TGTGCCAGCACCGGGGGGGGAACCTACGAGCAGTACTTC. This sequence encodes CASTGGGTYEQYF.

The gene calls are TRBV5-1 and TRBJ2-7; D remains ambiguous. V shed 5 bases and J shed 1 base, with 16 bases lying between them. CDR3 size: 15 residues. CDR1 and CDR2 (germline): SGHRS, YFSETQ. The CDR3 DNA follows: TGCGCCAGCAGTTACGGACCGCTAGAGTCCTACGAGCAGTACTTC. It is translated as CASSYGPLESYEQYF.

V gene TRBV2 combines with J gene TRBJ1-5; D remains ambiguous. The CDR3 totals 12 residues. Germline-derived CDR1 and CDR2 are SNHLY and FYNNEI. Trimming removed 3 bases at V and 4 bases at J, with 4 bases between. The CDR3 bases are TGTGCCAGCAGTGATCCGAATCAGCCCCAGCATTTT. As protein: CASSDPNQPQHF. The variable domain in full, with the rest retrieved from reference TRBV2 and TRBJ1-5, is EPEVTQTPSHQVTQMGQEVILRCVPISNHLYFYWYRQILGQKVEFLVSFYNNEISEKSEIFDDQFSVERPDGSNFTLKIRSTKLEDSAMYFCASSDPNQPQHFGDGTRLSIL.

The V gene is TRBV7-8, the J gene TRBJ2-7; unclear D gene. CDR1 and CDR2 from the germline V gene are SGHVS and FQNEAQ. Trimming took 2 bases from V and 2 from J, leaving 10 bases between them. CDR3 length: 14 amino acids. The CDR3, as DNA: TGTGCCAGCAGCTTATCTGGGGTGACCTACGAGCAGTACTTC. This sequence encodes CASSLSGVTYEQYF.

The chain has TRBV30 and TRBJ2-5; no clear D. CDR1 GTSNPN and CDR2 SVGIG come from the germline V gene (reference sequence). V was clipped by 4 bases and J by 5 bases, with 11 bases between them. The CDR3 runs to 12 residues. CDR3 loop: CAWKSERETQYF. In DNA form, the CDR3 reads TGTGCCTGGAAATCGGAACGGGAGACCCAGTACTTC. Based on the CDR3 plus reference TRBV30 and TRBJ2-5, the full variable domain is SQTIHQWPATLVQPVGSPLSLECTVEGTSNPNLYWYRQAAGRGLQLLFYSVGIGQISSEVPQNLSASRPQDRQFILSSKKLLLSDSGFYLCAWKSERETQYFGPGTRLLVL.

The V and J genes are TRBV18 and TRBJ2-5, with 10 bases fitting TRBD2. This CDR3 spans 16 amino acids. Trimming at V came to 3 bases and at J to 5 bases, leaving 9 bases not matched to a gene. Germline V CDR1 and CDR2: KGHSH, LQKENI. CDR3 nucleotides: TGTGCCAGCTCACCTTCGAAGCTAGCGGGGGAGGAGACCCAGTACTTC. Its protein product is CASSPSKLAGEETQYF.

This clone was found a few times. This chain uses TRBV2 with TRBJ1-1, with 11 bases that match TRBD1. The CDR3 sequence is 14 residues long. The junction had 2 bases not matched to a gene; V was cut back by 4 bases and J by 4 bases. Germline V gene sequence: CDR1 SNHLY, CDR2 FYNNEI. CDR3 loop: CASSAGTGGTEAFF. The CDR3 nucleotides are TGTGCCAGCAGTGCTGGGACAGGGGGCACTGAAGCTTTCTTT.

This clone was found a few times. The chain joins TRBV6-6 to TRBJ1-1; D remains ambiguous. V lost 3 bases, J lost 3 bases, and 5 bases lay in between. This CDR3 is built from 12 residues. The germline gives CDR1 MNHNY, CDR2 SVGAGI (reference sequence). CDR3 sequence reads: CASSYPDTEAFF. DNA of the CDR3: TGTGCCAGCAGTTATCCGGACACTGAAGCTTTCTTT.

The V and J genes are TRBV7-9 and TRBJ2-7, with TRBD2 matching over 8 bases. CDR1 SEHNR and CDR2 FQNEAQ come from the germline V gene (reference sequence). V was pared by 6 bases and J by 2 bases, with 9 bases of the junction left unmatched. The CDR3 is 15 amino acids. CDR3 protein: CASRRAGATPYEQYF. The CDR3 nucleotides read TGTGCCAGCAGAAGAGCGGGGGCCACACCCTACGAGCAGTACTTC.

This chain links TRBV2 with TRBJ2-7; no definite D call. Germline CDR1 SNHLY, CDR2 FYNNEI. This CDR3 is 15 amino acids long. Trimming shortened V by 3 bases and J by 2 bases, and 14 bases separated the two germline ends. The CDR3 loop reads CASSEVVVNAYEQYF. CDR3 in DNA: TGTGCCAGCAGTGAGGTGGTCGTGAATGCCTACGAGCAGTACTTC.

CDR3 sequence: CASSELIYEQYF. The CDR3 nucleotides are TGTGCCAGCAGCGAACTGATCTACGAGCAGTACTTC. The rearrangement uses TRBV7-2 and TRBJ2-7; D unclear. The V gene's germline CDR1 is SGHTA and CDR2 FQGNSA. Trimming removed 5 bases from V and 3 bases from J, with 8 bases in between. The CDR3 totals 12 residues.